The 27 T cell receptor beta chains reported below all come from one sample, sequenced in a study of OX40 agonist ivuxolimab in advanced cancers. Only in-frame clones appear in the TCRdb table, and some are missing; sequencing was by immunoSEQ multiplex PCR. Among roughly 75,000 clones listed, approximately 86% were seen once. Sequenced here: CD4+ or CD8+ T cells sorted from blood, sampled in a trial of the OX40 agonist ivuxolimab. These receptors all stem from an adult with an advanced solid tumor such as melanoma, head and neck, liver or kidney cancer.

The chain's CDR3 is CAIRVSGGEQYF. The CDR3 DNA is TGTGCCATCAGAGTTAGCGGGGGCGAGCAGTACTTC. V gene TRBV10-3 combines with J gene TRBJ2-7, with 9 bases lining up with TRBD2. The V segment lost 6 bases and the J segment 6 bases; nucleotides outside the gene matches: 3. The V gene's germline CDR1 is ENHRY and CDR2 SYGVKD. CDR3 length: 12 residues.

This rearrangement joins TRBV5-4 to TRBJ2-7; 9 bases line up with TRBD1. This CDR3 has 15 amino acids. The ends lost 4 bases at V and 3 bases at J; junction bases unmatched: 8. Germline V gene data show CDR1 as SGHNT and CDR2 as YYREEE (reference sequence). The CDR3 here is CASSSKQGAVYEQYF. Written as DNA, the CDR3 is TGTGCCAGCAGCAGTAAACAGGGGGCGGTCTACGAGCAGTACTTC.

CDR3 bases: TGCAGCGGCCGCCCGGGACAAAGGGTTTCCAGTGACACCTTC. It specifies CSGRPGQRVSSDTF. V gene TRBV29-1 combines with J gene TRBJ1-2, with a weak D call TRBD1 (6 bases). V lost 7 bases and J lost 12, with 27 bases in between. The germline V gene encodes CDR1 SQVTM and CDR2 ANQGSEA. This CDR3 comprises 14 residues.

CDR3 sequence (DNA): TGTGCCAGCAATGGAGAGTGGACAAATTATGGCTACACCTTC. Protein sequence: CASNGEWTNYGYTF. V gene TRBV2 combines with J gene TRBJ1-2, with D perhaps matching TRBD1 (5 bases). V shed 7 bases and J shed 5 bases, with 17 bases lying between them. In germline, CDR1 is SNHLY, CDR2 FYNNEI. The length of the CDR3 is 14 residues.

The chain is built from TRBV25-1 and TRBJ2-1; 8 bases match TRBD1. The CDR3 length is 13 residues. From germline, CDR1 is MGHDK and CDR2 SYGVNS. After removal of 9 bases from V and 7 bases from J, the junction contained 8 bases not matched to a gene. The CDR3 reads CASSRGQINEQFF. The CDR3 nucleotides read TGTGCCAGTTCCAGGGGGCAGATAAATGAGCAGTTCTTC.

V is TRBV30 and J is TRBJ1-2; D remains ambiguous. This CDR3 comprises 9 residues. V was pared by 0 bases and J by 11 bases, with 4 bases between. In germline, CDR1 is GTSNPN, CDR2 SVGIG (reference sequence). The CDR3 spells CAWSVRYTF. For the CDR3, the DNA is TGTGCCTGGAGTGTACGATACACCTTC.

The chain joins TRBV10-1 to TRBJ2-2, with D tentatively TRBD1 (5 bases). The germline gives CDR1 WNHNN, CDR2 SYGVQD (reference sequence). There are 15 residues in the CDR3. V was pared by 3 bases and J by 4 bases, with 12 bases between. The CDR3, as DNA: TGCGCCAGCAGTGAACAGGAAGGGGCCACCGGGGAGCTGTTTTTT. Translation gives CASSEQEGATGELFF.

The chain is built from TRBV6-5 and TRBJ1-1; D call uncertain. The germline V gene encodes CDR1 MNHEY and CDR2 SVGAGI. The ends were cut back, 0 bases at V and 0 bases at J, with 8 bases in the middle. CDR3 length equals 15 residues. The CDR3 sequence: CASSYSIALNTEAFF. The CDR3 region has the DNA TGTGCCAGCAGTTACTCGATAGCGTTGAACACTGAAGCTTTCTTT.

This chain uses TRBV19 with TRBJ2-5; D assignment may be TRBD1 or TRBD2 (5 bases each). V lost 6 bases and J lost 3, with 11 bases in between. In germline, CDR1 is LNHDA, CDR2 SQIVND (reference sequence). The CDR3 length is 13 residues. CDR3 nucleotides: TGTGCCAGTAGGGTTCGGGGCGAAGAGACCCAGTACTTC. Its protein is CASRVRGEETQYF.

The V and J genes are TRBV7-3 and TRBJ1-2; D might be TRBD1 (5 bases). CDR1 is SGHTA, CDR2 FQGTGA, per germline. The V end was cut by 2 bases, the J end by 5 bases, with 15 bases between. This CDR3 spans 15 amino acids. CDR3 amino acids: CASSLAGMGIYGYTF. CDR3 nucleotides: TGTGCCAGCAGCTTAGCAGGGATGGGGATATATGGCTACACCTTC.

The chain links TRBV6-5 to TRBJ1-6; D is ambiguous. V was cut by 7 bases and J by 1 base, with 5 bases left in between. The germline V gene encodes CDR1 MNHEY and CDR2 SVGAGI. The CDR3 consists of 13 residues. CDR3 sequence reads: CASKESYNSPLHF. The CDR3 nucleotides read TGTGCCAGCAAGGAATCCTATAATTCACCCCTCCACTTT.

This chain uses TRBV5-1 with TRBJ1-2; 10 positions agree with TRBD1. The germline V gene encodes CDR1 SGHRS and CDR2 YFSETQ. The CDR3 has 15 amino acids. Trimming took 3 bases from V and 3 from J; bases not matched to a gene: 5. As DNA, the CDR3 is TGCGCCAGCAGCTCACGGGACAGGGGTGACTATGGCTACACCTTC. Translation gives CASSSRDRGDYGYTF.

In its sample, this clone was seen once. The J gene is TRBJ1-2, the V gene TRBV5-6; TRBD1 agrees at 7 bases. The J segment lost 6 bases and the V segment lost 5 bases, leaving 10 bases of the junction unmatched. The CDR3 sequence is 14 residues long. In germline, CDR1 is SGHDT, CDR2 YYEEEE. CDR3 sequence: CASRLTGAGNGYTF. The CDR3 coding sequence is TGTGCCAGCAGACTTACAGGGGCGGGGAATGGCTACACCTTC. Combining the CDR3 with reference TRBV5-6 and TRBJ1-2 gives the whole variable domain DAGVTQSPTHLIKTRGQQVTLRCSPKSGHDTVSWYQQALGQGPQFIFQYYEEEERQRGNFPDRFSGHQFPNYSSELNVNALLLGDSALYLCASRLTGAGNGYTFGSGTRLTVV.

This CDR3 reads CASRPGQIYGYTF. In DNA, the CDR3 is TGTGCCAGCAGGCCCGGACAGATCTATGGCTACACCTTC. The chain links TRBV6-5 to TRBJ1-2; the D gene is possibly TRBD1 (6 bases). Germline-derived CDR1 and CDR2 are MNHEY and SVGAGI. The V end was cut by 6 bases, the J end by 4 bases, with 12 bases between. The CDR3 spans 13 residues.

The CDR3 loop reads CASSLQGMNTEAFF. The CDR3 nucleotides are TGTGCCAGCAGCCTTCAGGGGATGAACACTGAAGCTTTCTTT. The rearrangement uses TRBV2 and TRBJ1-1, with D perhaps TRBD1 (6 bases). The CDR3 runs 14 residues. V shed 6 bases and J shed 0 bases, with 11 bases lying between them. Germline assignment: CDR1 SNHLY and CDR2 FYNNEI.

V and J are TRBV6-1 and TRBJ2-7; 7 positions agree with TRBD1. The germline gives CDR1 MNHNS, CDR2 SASEGT. The junction had 7 bases not matched to a gene; V was cut back by 3 bases and J by 2 bases. The CDR3 extends over 15 amino acids. The CDR3 region has the DNA TGTGCCAGCAGTGACCTGACAGGGTTAGCCTACGAGCAGTACTTC. Encoded protein: CASSDLTGLAYEQYF.

Of note for this clone: The sample has other DNA sequences that encode this CDR3 too. V is TRBV25-1 and J is TRBJ2-6, with D possibly called TRBD1 or TRBD2 (6 bases each). The germline V gene has CDR1 MGHDK and CDR2 SYGVNS. The CDR3 is 16 amino acids. V dropped 1 base and J dropped 0 bases, with 7 bases sitting between them. The chain's CDR3 is CASSEWGASGANVLTF. In nucleotides, the CDR3 is TGTGCCAGCAGTGAATGGGGGGCCTCTGGGGCCAACGTCCTGACTTTC.

This sequence joins TRBV7-2 and TRBJ1-2; 7 bases map to TRBD1. Germline V CDR1 and CDR2: SGHTA, FQGNSA. CDR3 length: 17 residues. Trimming cost V 2 bases and J 6 bases; bases outside gene matches: 15. CDR3: CASSLLSSTGSGDGYTF. CDR3 DNA sequence: TGTGCCAGCAGCTTATTATCGTCGACAGGGAGCGGAGATGGCTACACCTTC.

This sequence joins TRBV1 and TRBJ2-1; the D call TRBD2 from the table was never checked on the DNA. TRBV1 is recorded as a pseudogene. This CDR3 is 13 amino acids long. The DNA for the CDR3 is TGCCCAAAAAACGGGACTAGCACATCTACGCAGTTCTTC. This encodes CPKNGTSTSTQFF.

This chain joins TRBV7-9 and TRBJ1-1; D ambiguous. The CDR3 covers 13 residues. CDR1 is SEHNR, CDR2 FQNEAQ, per germline (reference sequence). The V gene lost 3 bases and the J gene lost 11 bases, with 16 bases spanning the gap. The CDR3: CASSLRQPDWAFF. The CDR3, as DNA: TGTGCCAGCAGCTTGAGGCAGCCTGATTGGGCTTTCTTT.

The chain joins TRBV15 to TRBJ1-2; possibly TRBD1 for D (5 bases). CDR1 and CDR2 (germline): LNHNV, YYDKDF (reference sequence). This CDR3 is built from 15 residues. With 3 bases removed from V and 4 bases from J, the gap between germline ends came to 15 bases. This CDR3 is CATSRGPSLGYGYTF. In DNA, the CDR3 is TGTGCCACCAGCAGGGGACCCTCGCTGGGCTATGGCTACACCTTC.

Within the sample, this clone is medium-sized. CDR3 in amino acids: CASSRETSYGYTF. CDR3 DNA sequence: TGTGCCAGCAGCAGGGAGACGAGTTATGGCTACACCTTC. The chain carries TRBV6-4 and TRBJ1-2; D possibly corresponds to TRBD1 (5 bases). Germline V CDR1 and CDR2: MRHNA, SNTAGT. The length of the CDR3 is 13 residues. Trimming took 6 bases from V and 5 from J, leaving 13 bases between them.

The gene calls are TRBV30 and TRBJ2-3, with 8 positions matching TRBD2. Germline V gene data show CDR1 as GTSNPN and CDR2 as SVGIG (reference sequence). The CDR3 sequence is 15 residues long. Unmatched junction bases numbered 9, after V lost 4 bases and J lost 3 bases. The CDR3 is CAWIPLSGKTDTQYF. The CDR3 DNA reads TGTGCCTGGATTCCCCTTAGCGGGAAGACAGATACGCAGTATTTT.

The rearrangement uses TRBV7-8 and TRBJ1-5, with 7 bases identical to TRBD1. CDR1 and CDR2 from the germline V gene are SGHVS and FQNEAQ. Unmatched junction bases numbered 8, after V lost 4 bases and J lost 2 bases. This CDR3 spans 16 amino acids. The CDR3 sequence: CASSSNRGHRNQPQHF. CDR3 coding DNA: TGTGCCAGCAGCTCGAACAGGGGACACCGCAATCAGCCCCAGCATTTT. The full variable domain, its missing parts supplied by reference TRBV7-8 and TRBJ1-5, is GAGVSQSPRYKVAKRGQDVALRCDPISGHVSLFWYQQALGQGPEFLTYFQNEAQLDKSGLPSDRFFAERPEGSVSTLKIQRTQQEDSAVYLCASSSNRGHRNQPQHFGDGTRLSIL.

The table lists this clone with a few counts. This sequence joins TRBV6-1 and TRBJ2-7; 8 bases map to TRBD1. The CDR3 has 13 residues. V gave up 7 bases and J gave up 9 bases; unmatched junction bases: 11. Germline assignment: CDR1 MNHNS and CDR2 SASEGT. CDR3 loop: CASTVGTGLRQYF. The CDR3 coding sequence is TGTGCCAGCACTGTGGGGACAGGCCTGCGGCAGTACTTC.

V and J are TRBV21-1 and TRBJ2-7. TRBV21-1 is an annotated pseudogene. CDR3 length equals 12 residues. In DNA, the CDR3 is TGTGCCAGCAGCAAAGTGATACACGAGCAGTACTTC. It translates to CASSKVIHEQYF.

This rearrangement joins TRBV10-3 to TRBJ1-4; 10 bases fit TRBD1. The length of the CDR3 is 17 residues. J lost 0 bases, V lost 10 bases, and 11 bases had no gene match. Germline loops: CDR1 ENHRY, CDR2 SYGVKD. The CDR3 sequence is CATRPGQGPSTNEKLFF. The CDR3 coding sequence is TGTGCCACCCGACCGGGACAGGGGCCTTCAACTAATGAAAAACTGTTTTTT.